This T cell receptor beta chain was recorded in a study of blood T cell repertoires in COVID-19. Background on the study: Acute and convalescent COVID-19 samples came from the United States, Italy and Spain.

How the authors handled the data: Amplifying reference gene primers gave estimates of nucleated cell counts. Method: immunoSEQ multiplex PCR; TCRdb's copy keeps in-frame clones and lacks some. Clone size and the V and J calls come from that table; the DNA yielded D and trimming. The sample lists about 200,000 clones; approximately 85% were seen once. The germline gives CDR1 MNHEY, CDR2 SMNVEV (reference sequence). The CDR3 runs to 16 residues. Trimming removed 5 bases from V and 2 bases from J; junction bases left unmatched: 8. Source material: peripheral blood. This sequence was found in a woman aged 80 or older with acute or convalescent COVID-19. V is TRBV27 and J is TRBJ2-3; TRBD2 aligns across 9 bases. The CDR3: CASSVVSGSITDTQYF. CDR3 DNA: TGTGCCAGCAGTGTAGTTAGCGGGAGTATCACAGATACGCAGTATTTT.